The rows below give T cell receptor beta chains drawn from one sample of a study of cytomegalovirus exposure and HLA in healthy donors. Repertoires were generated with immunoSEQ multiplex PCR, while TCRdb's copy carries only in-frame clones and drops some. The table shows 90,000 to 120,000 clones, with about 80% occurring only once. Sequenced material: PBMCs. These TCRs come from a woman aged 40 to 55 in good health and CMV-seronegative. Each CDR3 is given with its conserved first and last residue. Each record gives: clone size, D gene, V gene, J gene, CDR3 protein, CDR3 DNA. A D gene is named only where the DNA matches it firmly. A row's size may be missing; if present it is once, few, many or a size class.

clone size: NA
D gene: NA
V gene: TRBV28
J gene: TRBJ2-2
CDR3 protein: CASRLRDSRRSSGFTGELFF
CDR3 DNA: TGTGCCAGCAGGCTCCGGGACTCAAGGAGGTCTTCCGGGTTCACCGGGGAGCTGTTTTTT

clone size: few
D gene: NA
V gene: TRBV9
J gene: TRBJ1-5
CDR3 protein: CASSVGQGYNQPQHF
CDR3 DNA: TGTGCCAGCAGCGTAGGGCAGGGCTACAATCAGCCCCAGCATTTT

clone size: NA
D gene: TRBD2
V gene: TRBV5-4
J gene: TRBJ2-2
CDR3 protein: CASSQGLANPFLTGELFF
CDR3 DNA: TGTGCCAGCAGCCAGGGACTAGCCAATCCCTTTTTAACCGGGGAGCTGTTTTTT

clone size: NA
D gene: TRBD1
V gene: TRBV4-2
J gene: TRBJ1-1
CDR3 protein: CASRRRDSLTEAFF
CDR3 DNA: TGTGCCAGCAGGCGACGGGACAGTCTAACCGAAGCTTTCTTT

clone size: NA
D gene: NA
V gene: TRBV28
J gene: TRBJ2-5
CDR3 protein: CASSSGTTETQYF
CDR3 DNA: TGTGCCAGCAGTTCAGGGACAACAGAGACCCAGTACTTC

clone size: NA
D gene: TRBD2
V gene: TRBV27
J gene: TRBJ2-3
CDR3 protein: CAIRAGGPTDTQYF
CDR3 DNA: TGTGCCATCCGAGCGGGAGGGCCAACAGATACGCAGTATTTT

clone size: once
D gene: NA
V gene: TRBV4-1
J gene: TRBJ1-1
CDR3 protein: CASSQLSMNTEAFF
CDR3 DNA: TGCGCCAGCAGCCAACTATCGATGAACACTGAAGCTTTCTTT

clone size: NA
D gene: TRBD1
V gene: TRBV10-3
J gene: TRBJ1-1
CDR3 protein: CAISPGQGLNTEAFF
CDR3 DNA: TGTGCCATCAGCCCGGGACAGGGATTGAACACTGAAGCTTTCTTT

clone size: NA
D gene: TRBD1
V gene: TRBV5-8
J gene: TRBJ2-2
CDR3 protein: CASSLGQGFDGELFF
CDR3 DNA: TGTGCCAGCAGCTTGGGACAGGGGTTTGACGGGGAGCTGTTTTTT

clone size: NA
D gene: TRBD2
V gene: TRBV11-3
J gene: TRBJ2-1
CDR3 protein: CASSLDVRGSSYNEQFF
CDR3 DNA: TGTGCCAGCAGCCTAGACGTACGCGGGAGCTCCTACAATGAGCAGTTCTTC

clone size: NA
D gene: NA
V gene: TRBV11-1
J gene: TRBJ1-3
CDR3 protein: CASSLVGSGNTIYF
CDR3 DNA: TGTGCCAGCAGCTTAGTCGGTTCTGGAAACACCATATATTTT

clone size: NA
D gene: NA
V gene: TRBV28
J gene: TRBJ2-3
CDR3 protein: CASHFEIGGSGWSTQYF
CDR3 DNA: TGTGCCAGCCATTTTGAAATTGGGGGGTCCGGGTGGTCGACGCAGTATTTT

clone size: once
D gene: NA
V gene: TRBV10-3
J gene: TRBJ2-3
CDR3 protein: CAISVRGSTDTQYF
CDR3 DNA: TGTGCCATCAGTGTTCGGGGAAGCACAGATACGCAGTATTTT

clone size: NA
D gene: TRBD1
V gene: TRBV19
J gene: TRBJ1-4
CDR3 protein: CASSRRQGGEKLFF
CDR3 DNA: TGTGCCAGTAGTAGGAGACAGGGGGGTGAAAAACTGTTTTTT

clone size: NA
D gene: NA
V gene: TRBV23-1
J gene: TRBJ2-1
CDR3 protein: CATPSRSGEQFF
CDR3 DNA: TGCGCCACTCCGTCTCGGTCGGGTGAGCAGTTCTTC